A selection of T cell receptor beta chains follows, all from one sample in a study of T cell repertoires in cytomegalovirus infection. TCRdb re-analysed the reads in MiXCR, keeping a single row per CDR3 protein. The sample holds just under 550,000 distinct CDR3 sequences, about 30% seen once. Sequenced material: PBMCs. The source of these receptors is a human donor in good health (CMV status not recorded). Some clones in this sample may be carry-over from other donors' samples. Each CDR3 is given with its conserved first and last residue. Each record gives: CDR3 protein, V gene, D gene, CDR3 length, J gene. The D gene is left open where the match is weak.

CDR3 protein: CASSSPAVKAQHF
V gene: TRBV11-2
D gene: -
CDR3 length: 13
J gene: TRBJ1-5

CDR3 protein: CASSYGAGGPGETQYF
V gene: TRBV6-5
D gene: TRBD2
CDR3 length: 16
J gene: TRBJ2-5

CDR3 protein: CSVGRSPYEKLFF
V gene: TRBV29-1
D gene: -
CDR3 length: 13
J gene: TRBJ1-4

CDR3 protein: CASSLSPGANQPQHF
V gene: TRBV12-3/TRBV12-4
D gene: -
CDR3 length: 15
J gene: TRBJ1-5

CDR3 protein: CASRFPGANVLTF
V gene: TRBV6-1
D gene: -
CDR3 length: 13
J gene: TRBJ2-6

CDR3 protein: CASSSQGANNEKLFF
V gene: TRBV6-6
D gene: -
CDR3 length: 15
J gene: TRBJ1-4

CDR3 protein: CAISERIAAETQYF
V gene: TRBV10-3
D gene: -
CDR3 length: 14
J gene: TRBJ2-5

CDR3 protein: CATSDTAWGGGIQETQYF
V gene: TRBV24-1
D gene: -
CDR3 length: 18
J gene: TRBJ2-5

CDR3 protein: CASSSLQREGEQFF
V gene: TRBV7-2
D gene: -
CDR3 length: 14
J gene: TRBJ2-1

CDR3 protein: CASRHTGVQAGDTQYF
V gene: TRBV7-9
D gene: -
CDR3 length: 16
J gene: TRBJ2-3

CDR3 protein: CASSPEGGWTGVLGETQYF
V gene: TRBV7-8
D gene: TRBD1
CDR3 length: 19
J gene: TRBJ2-5

CDR3 protein: CASSHSRFTVSNTEAFF
V gene: TRBV28
D gene: -
CDR3 length: 17
J gene: TRBJ1-1

CDR3 protein: CASSLGRGLGEKLFF
V gene: TRBV7-8
D gene: -
CDR3 length: 15
J gene: TRBJ1-4

CDR3 protein: CASSLSGSSLNYGYTF
V gene: TRBV27
D gene: -
CDR3 length: 16
J gene: TRBJ1-2

CDR3 protein: CAIRSGASFYYTF
V gene: TRBV10-3
D gene: -
CDR3 length: 13
J gene: TRBJ1-2

CDR3 protein: CASSLEVGGPAYEQFF
V gene: TRBV7-2
D gene: TRBD2
CDR3 length: 16
J gene: TRBJ2-1